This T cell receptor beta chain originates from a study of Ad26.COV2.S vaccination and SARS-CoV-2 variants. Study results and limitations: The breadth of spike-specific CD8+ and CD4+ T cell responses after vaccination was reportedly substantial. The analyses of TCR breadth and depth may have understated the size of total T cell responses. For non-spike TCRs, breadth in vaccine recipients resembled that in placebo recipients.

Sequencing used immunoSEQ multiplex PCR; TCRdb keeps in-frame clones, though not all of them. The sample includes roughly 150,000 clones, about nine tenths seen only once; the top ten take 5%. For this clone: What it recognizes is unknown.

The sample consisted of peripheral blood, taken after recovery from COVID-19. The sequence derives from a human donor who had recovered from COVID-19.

The CDR3 sequence is CASSRQRVKGNTIYF. The CDR3 coding sequence is TGTGCCAGCAGCCGTCAGAGAGTGAAAGGAAACACCATATATTTT. The V gene is TRBV3-1 (or the pseudogene TRBV3-2), the J gene TRBJ1-3; D remains unclear. Trimming left V 4 bases short and J 4 bases short, with 14 bases between. The CDR3 loop spans 15 amino acids. Germline-derived CDR1 and CDR2 are LGHDT and YNNKEL (reference sequence).